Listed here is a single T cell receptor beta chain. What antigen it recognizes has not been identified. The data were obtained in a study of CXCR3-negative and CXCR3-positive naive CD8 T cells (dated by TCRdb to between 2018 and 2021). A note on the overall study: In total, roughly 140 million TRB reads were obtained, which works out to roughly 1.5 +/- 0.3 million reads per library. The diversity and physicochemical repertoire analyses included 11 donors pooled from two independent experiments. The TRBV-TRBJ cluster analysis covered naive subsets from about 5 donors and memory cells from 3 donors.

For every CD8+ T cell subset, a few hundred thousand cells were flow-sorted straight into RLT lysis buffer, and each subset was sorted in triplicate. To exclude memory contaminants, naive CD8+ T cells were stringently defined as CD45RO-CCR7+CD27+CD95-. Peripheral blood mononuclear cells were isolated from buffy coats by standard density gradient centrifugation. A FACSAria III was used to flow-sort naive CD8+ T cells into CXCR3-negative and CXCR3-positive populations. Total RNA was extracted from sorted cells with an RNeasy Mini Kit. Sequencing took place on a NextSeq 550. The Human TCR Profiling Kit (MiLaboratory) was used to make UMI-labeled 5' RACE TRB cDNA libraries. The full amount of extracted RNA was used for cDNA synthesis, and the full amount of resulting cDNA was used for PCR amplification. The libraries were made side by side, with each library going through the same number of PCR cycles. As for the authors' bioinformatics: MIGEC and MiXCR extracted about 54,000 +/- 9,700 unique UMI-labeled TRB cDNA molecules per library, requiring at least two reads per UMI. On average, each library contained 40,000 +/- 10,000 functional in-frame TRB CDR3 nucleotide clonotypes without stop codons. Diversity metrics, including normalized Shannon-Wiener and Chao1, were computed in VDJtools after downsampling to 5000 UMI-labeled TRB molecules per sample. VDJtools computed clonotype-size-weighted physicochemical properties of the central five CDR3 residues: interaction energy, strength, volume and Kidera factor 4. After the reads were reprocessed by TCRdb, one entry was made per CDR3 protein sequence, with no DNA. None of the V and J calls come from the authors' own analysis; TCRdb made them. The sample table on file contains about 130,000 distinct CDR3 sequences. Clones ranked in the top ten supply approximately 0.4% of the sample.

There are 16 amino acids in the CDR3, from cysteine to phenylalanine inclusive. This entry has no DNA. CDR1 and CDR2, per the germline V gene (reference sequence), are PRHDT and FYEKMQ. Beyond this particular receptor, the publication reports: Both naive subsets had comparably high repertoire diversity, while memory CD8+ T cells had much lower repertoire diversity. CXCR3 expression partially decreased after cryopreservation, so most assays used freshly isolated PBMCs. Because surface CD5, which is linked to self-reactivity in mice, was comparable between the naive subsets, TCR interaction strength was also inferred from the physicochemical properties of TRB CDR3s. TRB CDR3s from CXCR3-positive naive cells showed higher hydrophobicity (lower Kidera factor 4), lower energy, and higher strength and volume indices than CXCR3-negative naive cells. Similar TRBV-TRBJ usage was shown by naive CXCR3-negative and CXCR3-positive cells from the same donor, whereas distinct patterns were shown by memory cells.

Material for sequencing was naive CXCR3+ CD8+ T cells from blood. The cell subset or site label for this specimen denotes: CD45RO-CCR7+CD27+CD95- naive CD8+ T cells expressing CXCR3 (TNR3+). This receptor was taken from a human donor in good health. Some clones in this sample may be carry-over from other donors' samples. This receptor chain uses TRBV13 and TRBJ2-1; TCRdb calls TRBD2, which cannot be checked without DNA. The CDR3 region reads CASSTSGRAIPNEQFF.